The clone carrying this T cell receptor beta chain has a handful of counts. Its specificity is unknown. This sample stems from a study of T cells after yellow fever vaccination. About the study: Preparation of fractions with low cell numbers was performed using SMART-Seq v4 Ultra Low Input. Whole-study findings and limits: Reappearance after the booster was observed for most primary-vaccination clones (96% CD4, over 70% CD8). The study found a weaker secondary response that peaked faster, day 5 versus 15.

Germline CDR1 SGHAT, CDR2 FQNNGV. V was pared by 5 bases and J by 5 bases, with 12 bases between. The CDR3 contains 13 residues. As TCR cDNA was made by 5'RACE template switching, a universal primer site and UMIs were added. MiXCR, run by TCRdb on the 5' RACE reads, gives a single entry per CDR3 protein. The sample yields nearly 300,000 distinct CDR3 sequences, 8.7% seen once. The sequence derives from a man in his late teens or twenties who received the YFV17D yellow fever vaccine. Sequenced material: CD4+ T cells sorted from PBMCs, taken 5 days after the yellow fever booster vaccination. J is TRBJ2-5 and V is TRBV11-2; D perhaps matches TRBD2 (5 bases). The CDR3 coding sequence is TGTGCCAGCAGCCAGCGGATGGGGGAGACCCAGTACTTC. It codes for CASSQRMGETQYF.